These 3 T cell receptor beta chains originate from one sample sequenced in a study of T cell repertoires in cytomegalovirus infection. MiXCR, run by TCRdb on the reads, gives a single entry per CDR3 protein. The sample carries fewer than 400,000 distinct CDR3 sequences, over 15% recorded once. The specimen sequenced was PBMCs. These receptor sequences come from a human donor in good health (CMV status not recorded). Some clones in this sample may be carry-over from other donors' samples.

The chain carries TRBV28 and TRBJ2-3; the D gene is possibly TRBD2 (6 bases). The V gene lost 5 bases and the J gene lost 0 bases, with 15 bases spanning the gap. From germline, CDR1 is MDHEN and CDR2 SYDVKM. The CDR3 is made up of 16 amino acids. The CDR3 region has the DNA TGTGCCAGCAGTGACCCCGGGACTGATAGCACAGATACGCAGTATTTT. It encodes CASSDPGTDSTDTQYF.

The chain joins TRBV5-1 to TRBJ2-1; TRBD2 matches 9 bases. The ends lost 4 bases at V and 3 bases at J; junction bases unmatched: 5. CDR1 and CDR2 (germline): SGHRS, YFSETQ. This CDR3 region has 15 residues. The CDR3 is CASSPGLALYNEQFF. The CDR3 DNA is TGCGCCAGCAGCCCGGGACTAGCCCTCTACAATGAGCAGTTCTTC.

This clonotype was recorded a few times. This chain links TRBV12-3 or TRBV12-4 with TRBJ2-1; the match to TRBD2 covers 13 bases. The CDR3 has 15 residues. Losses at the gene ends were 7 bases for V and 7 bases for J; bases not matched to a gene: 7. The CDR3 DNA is TGTGCCAGCACCCGGACTAGCGGGAGTAGGAATGAGCAGTTCTTC. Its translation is CASTRTSGSRNEQFF.